These 27 T cell receptor beta chains were sequenced from one sample in a study of CXCR3-negative and CXCR3-positive naive CD8 T cells. The study's findings and limits: TRB CDR3s were more hydrophobic in CXCR3-positive than in CXCR3-negative naive cells.

The TRB cDNA libraries were prepared by 5' RACE with UMI labels. TCRdb derives one entry per CDR3 protein from the 5' RACE reads, leaving out DNA. Recorded here are some 60,000 distinct CDR3 sequences; the top ten clones represent roughly 0.5%. Their target antigens are unknown. Sequencing was performed on naive CXCR3+ CD8+ T cells from blood. This sample's subset: CD45RO-CCR7+CD27+CD95- naive CD8+ T cells expressing CXCR3 (TNR3+). These TCRs come from a human donor in good health. Some clones in this sample may be carry-over from other donors' samples.

The V gene is TRBV18, the J gene TRBJ2-5; TCRdb gives TRBD1 as the D gene, but with no DNA this cannot be confirmed. Germline CDR1 reads KGHSH; CDR2 reads LQKENI. This CDR3 comprises 16 residues. The CDR3 is CASSYGDARREETQYF.

The chain employs TRBV25-1 and TRBJ1-6; TCRdb reports TRBD1, a call that lacks DNA to check it against. Germline CDR1 MGHDK, CDR2 SYGVNS. This CDR3 is built from 14 residues. The CDR3 region is CASSETGGGSPLHF.

V and J are TRBV4-3 and TRBJ2-7; TCRdb returns TRBD2, unconfirmable since there is no DNA. CDR1 and CDR2 (germline): LGHNA, YSLEER. The CDR3 length is 15 residues. The CDR3 protein is CASSHGRATSYEQYF.

The chain is built from TRBV6-6 and TRBJ2-3; lacking DNA, the TRBD1 call made by TCRdb goes unchecked. CDR1 is MNHNY, CDR2 SVGAGI, per germline (reference sequence). The CDR3 length is 16 residues. The CDR3 here is CASSLPGDPSTDTQYF.

This sequence joins TRBV28 and TRBJ2-1. The CDR3 spans 12 residues. The germline gives CDR1 MDHEN, CDR2 SYDVKM. This CDR3 reads CASRSDYNEQFF.

The CDR3 region is CASSGGTVEETQYF. V gene TRBV7-2 combines with J gene TRBJ2-5; TCRdb indicates TRBD2, and absent DNA this call remains unverified. Germline assignment: CDR1 SGHTA and CDR2 FQGNSA. The CDR3 totals 14 residues.

V and J are TRBV7-2 and TRBJ2-5; TCRdb outputs TRBD2, but without DNA this stays unchecked. Germline V gene data show CDR1 as SGHTA and CDR2 as FQGNSA. The CDR3 has 16 amino acids. The CDR3 sequence: CASSIRLAGGMETQYF.

The gene calls are TRBV28 and TRBJ2-1; TCRdb selects TRBD1, and the lack of DNA leaves this call unchecked. Germline values: CDR1 MDHEN, CDR2 SYDVKM. The CDR3 contains 11 residues. The CDR3 here is CASSGGGEQFF.

V gene TRBV12-3 or TRBV12-4 combines with J gene TRBJ1-2. The CDR3 runs to 13 residues. CDR3 sequence reads: CASSSGNYYGYTF.

The rearrangement joins TRBV18 to TRBJ2-3; TCRdb returns TRBD2, unconfirmable since there is no DNA. CDR1 is KGHSH and CDR2 is LQKENI in the germline V gene. The CDR3 sequence is 19 residues long. The CDR3 sequence: CASSPPLSGFLDSTDTQYF.

The J gene is TRBJ2-7, the V gene TRBV3-1; the TCRdb D gene call, TRBD2, has no DNA to confirm it. Germline V lookup: CDR1 LGHDT, CDR2 YNNKEL (reference sequence). The CDR3 is made up of 15 amino acids. The chain's CDR3 is CASSQSGGRTYEQYF.

This chain uses TRBV20-1 with TRBJ1-6. This CDR3 has 15 amino acids. The V gene's germline CDR1 is DFQATT and CDR2 SNEGSKA (reference sequence). The chain's CDR3 is CSARVEGNYNSPLHF.

The J gene is TRBJ1-1, the V gene TRBV6-6; TCRdb lists TRBD1, though no DNA is available to test this call. The CDR3 is made up of 13 amino acids. From germline, CDR1 is MNHNY and CDR2 SVGAGI (reference sequence). The CDR3 spells CASSYPTGAEAFF.

The chain combines TRBV28 with TRBJ2-7; checking the TCRdb D call of TRBD1 is not possible without DNA. The germline CDR1 and CDR2 sequences are MDHEN and SYDVKM. CDR3 length equals 12 residues. The CDR3 reads CASRGRTGQQYF.

The rearrangement joins TRBV7-2 to TRBJ2-1. Germline lookup yields CDR1 SGHTA and CDR2 FQGNSA. This CDR3 is 13 amino acids long. The CDR3 loop reads CASSLEVYNEQFF.

The rearrangement joins TRBV29-1 to TRBJ1-2; TCRdb picks TRBD1, but there is no DNA to check that call. This CDR3 is built from 14 residues. Germline V CDR1 and CDR2: SQVTM, ANQGSEA. CDR3 in amino acids: CSVEEAGAAYGYTF.

The chain uses TRBV9 and TRBJ2-3; TCRdb's assignment of TRBD1 cannot be checked, as there is no DNA. CDR3 length: 14 amino acids. Germline V gene data show CDR1 as SGDLS and CDR2 as YYNGEE. Here the CDR3 reads CASSDPGVTDTQYF.

The chain has TRBV28 and TRBJ1-5. This CDR3 comprises 12 residues. The germline gives CDR1 MDHEN, CDR2 SYDVKM. CDR3 in amino acids: CASSFWGQPQHF.

The rearrangement links TRBV7-9 to TRBJ2-2; TCRdb calls TRBD1, which cannot be checked without DNA. The CDR3 has 12 amino acids. In germline, CDR1 is SEHNR, CDR2 FQNEAQ (reference sequence). CDR3 sequence reads: CASSPGGRELFF.

The chain combines TRBV7-9 with TRBJ2-7. This CDR3 is built from 11 residues. Germline V gene data show CDR1 as SEHNR and CDR2 as FQNEAQ (reference sequence). The CDR3 sequence: CASSSSLEQYF.

V is TRBV28 and J is TRBJ2-7; TCRdb names TRBD2, which stays unverified in the absence of DNA. CDR1 is MDHEN, CDR2 SYDVKM, per germline. The CDR3 contains 15 residues. CDR3 region: CASSLRAGSSYEQYF.

This rearrangement joins TRBV28 to TRBJ2-7. The CDR3 runs 13 residues. The germline V gene has CDR1 MDHEN and CDR2 SYDVKM. The CDR3 protein is CASSYRGSNEQYF.

Here the CDR3 reads CASSLNSGWEQYF. This chain joins TRBV13 and TRBJ2-7; with no DNA, the TCRdb D assignment of TRBD2 cannot be verified. The V gene's germline CDR1 is PRHDT and CDR2 FYEKMQ (reference sequence). The CDR3 loop spans 13 amino acids.

The chain recombines TRBV14 with TRBJ1-5; TCRdb gives TRBD1 as the D gene, but with no DNA this cannot be confirmed. There are 12 residues in the CDR3. Per the germline V gene, CDR1 is SGHDN and CDR2 is FVKESK. CDR3 sequence: CASSQLTGPQHF.

The chain uses TRBV20-1 and TRBJ2-1. This CDR3 comprises 11 residues. CDR1 is DFQATT and CDR2 is SNEGSKA in the germline V gene (reference sequence). The CDR3 is CSANPYNEQFF.

V is TRBV6-5 and J is TRBJ1-3. This CDR3 has 15 residues. Per germline, CDR1 MNHEY and CDR2 SVGAGI. CDR3 amino acids: CASSYAVYSGNTIYF.

The rearrangement links TRBV7-2 to TRBJ2-1; the TRBD2 assignment by TCRdb is unverifiable without DNA. Germline CDR1 and CDR2: SGHTA and FQGNSA. The CDR3 is made up of 19 amino acids. CDR3 sequence reads: CASSLEVLAGGPGYNEQFF.